This TCR beta chain was captured in a study of control samples from healthy donors and cancer patients (dated by TCRdb to about 2020). Library method: the immunoSEQ multiplex PCR assay. TCRdb provides this immuneACCESS table in a form limited to in-frame rearrangements. Some clones are lacking; in checked studies, under half of them reflect an unresolved V gene, and why the rest are absent is not known. The sample table records about 76,000 clones; roughly 89% of these occur just once. The leading ten clones occupy roughly a tenth of the sample. Spanning cysteine to phenylalanine, the CDR3 consists of 17 amino acids. Only the CDR3 DNA stays, 51 bases, in frame from base 1. The germline V gene encodes CDR1 SGHDT and CDR2 YYEEEE. Germline trimming amounts to 4 bases on V and 8 bases on J, with 20 as the count of junction bases outside the gene matches. As to this clone: Its antigen is still unknown. Per-nucleotide qualities are absent, and no much larger clonotype sits a single base away.

The clonotype originates from a woman aged 45-59 years with colorectal cancer. Sequenced input: PBMCs. The rearranged chain carries TRBV5-6 and TRBJ1-2, with TRBD1 matching 7 junction bases. DNA sequence: TGTGCCAGCAGCCCCCTACATATCGGCAAGGGGGCTGGGGGCTACACCTTC. This gives the protein CASSPLHIGKGAGGYTF.